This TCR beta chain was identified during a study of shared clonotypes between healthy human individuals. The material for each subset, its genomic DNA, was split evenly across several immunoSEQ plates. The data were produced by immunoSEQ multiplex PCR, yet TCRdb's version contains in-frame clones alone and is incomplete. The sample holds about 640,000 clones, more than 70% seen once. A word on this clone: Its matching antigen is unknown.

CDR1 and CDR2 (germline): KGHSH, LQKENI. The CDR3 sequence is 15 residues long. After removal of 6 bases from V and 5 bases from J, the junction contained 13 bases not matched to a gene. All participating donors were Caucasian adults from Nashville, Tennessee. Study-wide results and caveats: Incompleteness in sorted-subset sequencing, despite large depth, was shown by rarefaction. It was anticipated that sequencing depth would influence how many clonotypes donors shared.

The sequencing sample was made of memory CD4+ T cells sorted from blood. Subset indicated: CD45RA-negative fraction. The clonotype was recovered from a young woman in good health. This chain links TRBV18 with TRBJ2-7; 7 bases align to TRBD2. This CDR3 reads CASSQRGSGWDEQYF. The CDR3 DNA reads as TGTGCCAGCTCCCAGCGGGGTAGCGGTTGGGACGAGCAGTACTTC.